These 29 T cell receptor beta chains were sequenced from one sample in a study of blood T cell repertoires in COVID-19. Generated by immunoSEQ multiplex PCR, the TCRdb table keeps only in-frame clones and is missing some. This table has 200,000 to 250,000 clones, roughly 80% appearing once. The sequenced material came from peripheral blood. The receptor source for this set is a young woman with acute or convalescent COVID-19.

V and J are TRBV9 and TRBJ2-1; 12 nucleotides agree with TRBD2. The V gene end was trimmed by 0 bases and the J gene end by 7 bases; junction bases not matched to a gene: 5. The CDR3 contains 16 residues. CDR1 and CDR2 (germline): SGDLS, YYNGEE. The CDR3 bases are TGTGCCAGCAGCGTAGCGGGACTAGCGGGTGGTAATGAGCAGTTCTTC. Translation gives CASSVAGLAGGNEQFF.

This clone was picked up a small number of times. The V call is TRBV27, the J call TRBJ1-2; D is unresolved. This CDR3 spans 16 amino acids. Germline loops: CDR1 MNHEY, CDR2 SMNVEV (reference sequence). Trimming stripped 8 bases from V and 6 bases from J, with 25 bases between. The CDR3 sequence is CASGPPGIRMRDGYTF. CDR3 DNA sequence: TGTGCCAGCGGTCCTCCCGGAATTCGCATGCGGGATGGCTACACCTTC.

V usage is TRBV10-3 and J usage is TRBJ2-7; 14 bases match TRBD2. CDR3 length: 16 residues. Germline CDR1 and CDR2: ENHRY and SYGVKD. V was clipped by 1 base and J by 4 bases; unmatched bases: 3. This CDR3 reads CAISEWGLAGEYEQYF. CDR3 in DNA: TGTGCCATCAGTGAGTGGGGACTAGCGGGAGAGTACGAGCAGTACTTC.

The rearrangement uses TRBV19 and TRBJ2-7; TRBD2 agrees at 13 bases. Germline CDR1 is LNHDA and CDR2 is SQIVND (reference sequence). The J segment lost 4 bases and the V segment lost 8 bases, leaving 11 bases of the junction unmatched. There are 16 residues in the CDR3. Here the CDR3 DNA reads TGTGCCAGTTCCGGGACTAGCGGGACCGTAGGTTACGAGCAGTACTTC. It is translated as CASSGTSGTVGYEQYF.

J is TRBJ2-1 and V is TRBV6-5, with 9 bases that match TRBD2. V lost 0 bases to trimming and J lost 7 bases; unmatched junction nucleotides: 4. CDR1 and CDR2 from the germline V gene are MNHEY and SVGAGI. The CDR3 runs 15 residues. Here the CDR3 reads CASSYSGTSLNEQFF. The CDR3 region has the DNA TGTGCCAGCAGTTACTCGGGGACTAGCTTGAATGAGCAGTTCTTC.

The chain combines TRBV28 with TRBJ2-2; the D gene is possibly TRBD2 (5 bases). The germline V gene has CDR1 MDHEN and CDR2 SYDVKM. Trimming removed 10 bases at V and 1 base at J, with 16 bases between. CDR3 length: 15 amino acids. The CDR3 DNA is TGTGCCACTTACTTCCCGGGAAAGAACACCGGGGAGCTGTTTTTT. Amino acid sequence: CATYFPGKNTGELFF. Filled out from reference TRBV28 and TRBJ2-2, the complete variable domain reads DVKVTQSSRYLVKRTGEKVFLECVQDMDHENMFWYRQDPGLGLRLIYFSYDVKMKEKGDIPEGYSVSREKKERFSLILESASTNQTSMYLCATYFPGKNTGELFFGEGSRLTVL.

The chain carries TRBV9 and TRBJ2-7; 7 nucleotides agree with TRBD2. CDR1 is SGDLS, CDR2 YYNGEE, per germline. Germline trimming cut 3 bases from V and 2 bases from J; bases unmatched to any gene: 8. This CDR3 is 15 amino acids long. CDR3 sequence (DNA): TGTGCCAGCAGCGCAGGGAGGGACTACACCTACGAGCAGTACTTC. Translating it yields CASSAGRDYTYEQYF.

The chain is built from TRBV11-2 and TRBJ2-7, with 8 bases fitting TRBD1. Trimming at V came to 3 bases and at J to 1 base, leaving 5 bases not matched to a gene. The germline V gene has CDR1 SGHAT and CDR2 FQNNGV. This CDR3 comprises 15 residues. The CDR3 spells CASSFPGQVSYEQYF. For the CDR3, the DNA is TGTGCCAGCAGCTTTCCGGGACAGGTGTCCTACGAGCAGTACTTC.

This chain uses TRBV5-1 with TRBJ2-7, with D maybe TRBD1 (7 bases). The CDR3 extends over 14 amino acids. The ends were cut back, 3 bases at V and 2 bases at J, with 12 bases in the middle. Germline CDR1 and CDR2: SGHRS and YFSETQ. CDR3 region: CASSSQGGAYEQYF. The DNA for the CDR3 is TGCGCCAGCAGCTCCCAGGGGGGAGCCTACGAGCAGTACTTC.

This rearrangement joins TRBV5-6 to TRBJ2-5; 7 nucleotides agree with TRBD2. V was pared by 0 bases and J by 5 bases, with 4 bases of the junction left unmatched. The CDR3 length is 14 residues. Germline V lookup: CDR1 SGHDT, CDR2 YYEEEE. This CDR3 is CASSLVAGMETQYF. CDR3 sequence (DNA): TGTGCCAGCAGCTTGGTAGCGGGTATGGAGACCCAGTACTTC.

The chain is built from TRBV11-2 and TRBJ2-7, with TRBD2 matching over 9 bases. V trimming: 2 bases; J trimming: 5 bases; junction bases outside the gene matches: 13. Looked up from germline, CDR1 is SGHAT and CDR2 is FQNNGV. The CDR3 is made up of 17 amino acids. The chain's CDR3 is CASSLSRGAGGPNEQYF. The DNA for the CDR3 is TGTGCCAGCAGCTTATCTCGGGGAGCGGGAGGACCGAACGAGCAGTACTTC.

This rearrangement joins TRBV7-2 to TRBJ2-7; D is possibly TRBD2 (6 bases). The CDR3 totals 14 residues. From germline, CDR1 is SGHTA and CDR2 FQGNSA. Between the trimmed V and J ends, which lost 1 base and 0 bases, there was a span of 7 bases. DNA of the CDR3: TGTGCCAGCAGCTTAGGGGGACTCTCCTACGAGCAGTACTTC. This sequence encodes CASSLGGLSYEQYF.

The rearrangement uses TRBV18 and TRBJ2-2, with D uncertain. Germline CDR1 is KGHSH and CDR2 is LQKENI. The CDR3 sequence is 13 residues long. V was trimmed by 6 bases and J by 4 bases, leaving 9 bases between them. The CDR3 loop reads CASSPKITGELFF. In nucleotides, the CDR3 is TGTGCCAGCTCCCCCAAAATCACCGGGGAGCTGTTTTTT.

CDR3 region: CASSFSGDTEAFF. The CDR3 bases are TGTGCCAGCAGCTTTTCAGGGGACACTGAAGCTTTCTTT. The rearrangement joins TRBV7-3 to TRBJ1-1, with D tentatively TRBD1 (6 bases). V gave up 3 bases and J gave up 3 bases, with 8 bases separating them. CDR1 SGHTA and CDR2 FQGTGA come from the germline V gene. CDR3 size: 13 residues.

This rearrangement joins TRBV7-2 to TRBJ2-3, with TRBD1 matching 10 bases. The CDR3 spans 14 residues. Per the germline V gene, CDR1 is SGHTA and CDR2 is FQGNSA. J gave up 4 bases and V 8 bases, and 6 bases lay outside the gene matches. DNA for the CDR3: TGTGCCAGCGGGGGGACAGGGGTTCCAGATACGCAGTATTTT. Translated: CASGGTGVPDTQYF.

This clone was seen a single time. CDR3 bases: TGTGCCAGCAGCTTAGGACCCCTAGCGAGGGAGGATACGCAGTATTTT. Translating it yields CASSLGPLAREDTQYF. The J gene is TRBJ2-3, the V gene TRBV7-2; D perhaps matches TRBD2 (6 bases). The CDR3 sequence is 16 residues long. The V end lost 1 base, the J end lost 6 bases, and 17 bases lay between the germline ends. From germline, CDR1 is SGHTA and CDR2 FQGNSA.

J is TRBJ1-4 and V is TRBV28; TRBD1 matches 11 bases. This CDR3 has 15 amino acids. Germline V gene sequence: CDR1 MDHEN, CDR2 SYDVKM. J gave up 8 bases and V 6 bases, and 8 bases lay outside the gene matches. The CDR3 nucleotides read TGTGCCAGCAGCCATGGACAGGGGGCAGGGGAAAAACTGTTTTTT. This gives the protein CASSHGQGAGEKLFF.

In this sample, this clone turned up once. V gene TRBV30 combines with J gene TRBJ2-5, with a possible D match to TRBD2 (5 bases). The V end lost 5 bases, the J end lost 5 bases, and 18 bases lay between the germline ends. Per the germline V gene, CDR1 is GTSNPN and CDR2 is SVGIG (reference sequence). The CDR3 has 14 residues. CDR3 in amino acids: CAWAAGGPRETQYF. CDR3 bases: TGTGCCTGGGCCGCGGGCGGCCCTCGGGAGACCCAGTACTTC.

The chain links TRBV28 to TRBJ1-2; 9 nucleotides match TRBD1. Germline CDR1 and CDR2: MDHEN and SYDVKM. The CDR3 is made up of 13 amino acids. Unmatched junction bases numbered 4, after V lost 4 bases and J lost 7 bases. This chain's CDR3 is CASSWDRVVGYTF. CDR3 coding DNA: TGTGCCAGCAGTTGGGACAGGGTAGTTGGCTACACCTTC.

V gene TRBV19 combines with J gene TRBJ1-4; D perhaps matches TRBD1 (6 bases). Looked up from germline, CDR1 is LNHDA and CDR2 is SQIVND (reference sequence). V lost 7 bases to trimming and J lost 4 bases, with 16 bases between them. The length of the CDR3 is 15 residues. CDR3 nucleotides: TGTGCCAGTAAAAGTAAGGGACAAGTTAATGAAAAACTGTTTTTT. This translates into CASKSKGQVNEKLFF.

This rearrangement joins TRBV10-1 to TRBJ2-5; possible D gene TRBD2, 5 bases. Trimming took off 3 bases at V and 5 bases at J, with 13 bases between the two ends. The CDR3 runs to 14 residues. Germline V lookup: CDR1 WNHNN, CDR2 SYGVQD (reference sequence). The CDR3 spells CASSDSTERETQYF. CDR3 in DNA: TGCGCCAGCAGTGACTCCACCGAGCGGGAGACCCAGTACTTC.

The V gene is TRBV24-1, the J gene TRBJ2-1; possible D gene TRBD1, 5 bases. V shed 2 bases and J shed 8 bases, with 9 bases lying between them. Germline V gives CDR1 KGHDR, CDR2 SFDVKD. The CDR3 extends over 13 amino acids. This CDR3 is CATSDSTGDEQFF. As DNA, the CDR3 is TGTGCCACCAGTGATTCTACAGGCGATGAGCAGTTCTTC.

This sequence joins TRBV9 and TRBJ2-7; 7 bases fit TRBD2. Germline V gives CDR1 SGDLS, CDR2 YYNGEE. The CDR3 totals 15 residues. Trimming at V came to 8 bases and at J to 5 bases, leaving 16 bases not matched to a gene. CDR3 coding DNA: TGTGCCAGTGGGAGGAGAGCGGGAAATAACGACGAGCAGTACTTC. Encoded protein: CASGRRAGNNDEQYF.

The chain employs TRBV19 and TRBJ1-2; TRBD1 is a possible D gene (5 bases). Germline V CDR1 and CDR2: LNHDA, SQIVND (reference sequence). Trimming removed 4 bases at V and 2 bases at J, with 20 bases between. There are 17 residues in the CDR3. DNA for the CDR3: TGTGCCAGTAGTAATTACGGGACTGGAACCTTGAACTATGGCTACACCTTC. The encoded protein is CASSNYGTGTLNYGYTF.

The chain carries TRBV6-2 or TRBV6-3 and TRBJ2-3; perhaps TRBD2 as D (6 bases). There are 15 residues in the CDR3. Looked up from germline, CDR1 is MNHEY and CDR2 is SVGEGT. V was pared by 2 bases and J by 1 base, with 10 bases between. The DNA for the CDR3 is TGTGCCAGCAGTTACGTGGGCGGGGGCACAGATACGCAGTATTTT. The encoded protein is CASSYVGGGTDTQYF.

The CDR3 loop reads CASSSEGGEVYGYTF. The CDR3 DNA reads TGTGCCAGCAGCTCAGAAGGGGGAGAGGTCTATGGCTACACCTTC. The chain couples TRBV13 to TRBJ1-2; D is possibly TRBD1 (6 bases). Germline V gene sequence: CDR1 PRHDT, CDR2 FYEKMQ (reference sequence). Between the trimmed V and J ends, which lost 4 bases and 4 bases, there was a span of 16 bases. The CDR3 is 15 amino acids. Filled out from reference TRBV13 and TRBJ1-2, the complete variable domain reads AAGVIQSPRHLIKEKRETATLKCYPIPRHDTVYWYQQGPGQDPQFLISFYEKMQSDKGSIPDRFSAQQFSDYHSELNMSSLELGDSALYFCASSSEGGEVYGYTFGSGTRLTVV.

V and J are TRBV2 and TRBJ2-2, with 8 bases matching TRBD2. Germline trimming cut 3 bases from V and 2 bases from J; bases unmatched to any gene: 2. This CDR3 comprises 15 residues. Germline CDR1 reads SNHLY; CDR2 reads FYNNEI. DNA of the CDR3: TGTGCCAGCAGTGAGGGACTAGTAAACACCGGGGAGCTGTTTTTT. Its protein is CASSEGLVNTGELFF.

The genes are TRBV28 and TRBJ1-1; 10 bases are a match to TRBD1. V lost 6 bases, J lost 4 bases, and 8 bases stayed unmatched. CDR3 length: 15 residues. CDR1 and CDR2 from the germline V gene are MDHEN and SYDVKM. This CDR3 reads CASRNPTGGGTEAFF. The CDR3, as DNA: TGTGCCAGCAGAAACCCGACAGGGGGCGGCACTGAAGCTTTCTTT. The whole variable domain, filled in from reference TRBV28 and TRBJ1-1, reads DVKVTQSSRYLVKRTGEKVFLECVQDMDHENMFWYRQDPGLGLRLIYFSYDVKMKEKGDIPEGYSVSREKKERFSLILESASTNQTSMYLCASRNPTGGGTEAFFGQGTRLTVV.

Of note for this clone: The junction does not match germline at one end; this may be a read error. The chain couples TRBV15 to TRBJ1-5, with 11 bases lining up with TRBD1. The CDR3 consists of 19 residues. The germline gives CDR1 LNHNV, CDR2 YYDKDF (reference sequence). The CDR3, as DNA: TGTGCCACCAGCGGAGAAGGACAGGGGGCTGTCTATAGCAATCAGCCCCAGCATTTT. It encodes CATSGEGQGAVYSNQPQHF. Using reference TRBV15 and TRBJ1-5 for the parts outside the CDR3, the full variable domain is DAMVIQNPRYQVTQFGKPVTLSCSQTLNHNVMYWYQQKSSQAPKLLFHYYDKDFNNEADTPDNFQSRRPNTSFCFLDIRSPGLGDTAMYLCATSGEGQGAVYSNQPQHFGDGTRLSIL.